A single sample gave rise to the 18 T cell receptor beta chains below, sequenced in a study of cytomegalovirus exposure and HLA in healthy donors. The primer mix had 60 Vbeta and 13 Jbeta primers. Measured with immunoSEQ multiplex PCR; TCRdb has only the in-frame clones, and not every one. The table lists some 150,000 clones, about 68% of them singletons. The sequencing sample was made of PBMCs. These receptor sequences come from a young man in good health and CMV-seronegative.

This chain uses TRBV4-2 with TRBJ1-5; 8 bases line up with TRBD1. Trimming removed 4 bases from V and 4 bases from J; junction bases left unmatched: 9. CDR1 LGHNA and CDR2 YNFKEQ come from the germline V gene. The CDR3 is 16 residues long. The DNA of the CDR3 is TGTGCCAGCAGCCGGAAAGGGACAGGCGATAATCAGCCCCAGCATTTT. It encodes CASSRKGTGDNQPQHF.

This rearrangement joins TRBV28 to TRBJ2-7; the D gene is possibly TRBD1 (5 bases). Trimming removed 5 bases at V and 2 bases at J, with 13 bases between. Germline loops: CDR1 MDHEN, CDR2 SYDVKM. The CDR3 covers 14 residues. CDR3 nucleotides: TGTGCCAGCAGTCCTTACAGGTTTCCCTACGAGCAGTACTTC. Translated: CASSPYRFPYEQYF.

The CDR3 sequence: CASSNRDRYNEQFF. CDR3 DNA: TGTGCCAGCAGCAACCGGGACAGATACAATGAGCAGTTCTTC. This sequence joins TRBV14 and TRBJ2-1; TRBD1 matches at 7 bases. V dropped 5 bases and J dropped 4; count of bases not matched to a gene: 5. Germline V gene sequence: CDR1 SGHDN, CDR2 FVKESK. The CDR3 spans 14 residues.

This clone was seen more than once but under ten times. J is TRBJ1-5 and V is TRBV2; D is possibly TRBD1 (5 bases). Germline lookup yields CDR1 SNHLY and CDR2 FYNNEI. The CDR3 is 15 residues long. Trimming shortened V by 3 bases and J by 5 bases, and 14 bases separated the two germline ends. CDR3 nucleotides: TGTGCCAGCAGTGACACGGGGGGATTGGATCAGCCCCAGCATTTT. Encoded protein: CASSDTGGLDQPQHF.

This chain uses TRBV19 with TRBJ2-7; TRBD1 is a possible D gene (6 bases). The length of the CDR3 is 12 residues. Trimming left V 10 bases short and J 2 bases short, with 12 bases between. Per the germline V gene, CDR1 is LNHDA and CDR2 is SQIVND (reference sequence). The CDR3 DNA follows: TGTGCCACCAAAGGGGACACCTACGAGCAGTACTTC. It specifies CATKGDTYEQYF.

The chain has TRBV4-2 and TRBJ2-5, with 9 bases identical to TRBD2. The CDR3 sequence is 17 residues long. Losses at the gene ends were 3 bases for V and 2 bases for J; bases not matched to a gene: 10. Germline V CDR1 and CDR2: LGHNA, YNFKEQ. The DNA for the CDR3 is TGTGCCAGCAGCCACGGCGGGGGGGCCCTTCGGCAAGAGACCCAGTACTTC. Translation gives CASSHGGGALRQETQYF.

The chain has TRBV11-2 and TRBJ1-1, with D unresolved. Deletions cut 5 bases from V and 0 bases from J, with 10 bases between. In germline, CDR1 is SGHAT, CDR2 FQNNGV. This CDR3 contains 14 residues. The CDR3 here is CASSPGLMNTEAFF. For the CDR3, the DNA is TGTGCCAGCAGCCCCGGACTTATGAACACTGAAGCTTTCTTT.

Details on this clone: Germline is not matched at one junction end, which may reflect a read error. V is TRBV27 and J is TRBJ1-2, with 12 bases fitting TRBD1. Germline V lookup: CDR1 MNHEY, CDR2 SMNVEV (reference sequence). This CDR3 contains 18 residues. Here the CDR3 reads CASSPTGTGGLGENGYPF. CDR3 coding DNA: TGTGCCAGCAGTCCTACCGGGACAGGGGGCTTAGGTGAGAATGGCTACCCCTTC.

This clone was observed many times. The V call is TRBV19, the J call TRBJ2-7; D perhaps matches TRBD1 (6 bases). There are 14 residues in the CDR3. Trimming shortened V by 3 bases and J by 0 bases, and 9 bases separated the two germline ends. Per germline, CDR1 LNHDA and CDR2 SQIVND (reference sequence). The CDR3 DNA reads as TGTGCCAGTAGTATCACAGGGAGCTCCTACGAGCAGTACTTC. Amino acid sequence: CASSITGSSYEQYF.

The J gene is TRBJ2-2, the V gene TRBV4-1; 7 nucleotides align to TRBD1. The germline V gene encodes CDR1 MGHRA and CDR2 YSYEKL. J lost 5 bases, V lost 6 bases, and 3 bases had no gene match. This CDR3 has 13 amino acids. The CDR3 spells CASSTQGTGELFF. The CDR3 DNA follows: TGCGCCAGCAGTACACAGGGGACCGGGGAGCTGTTTTTT.

The gene calls are TRBV5-1 and TRBJ2-1, with D uncertain. CDR1 is SGHRS and CDR2 is YFSETQ in the germline V gene. This CDR3 has 13 amino acids. V shed 0 bases and J shed 5 bases, with 6 bases lying between them. The CDR3 bases are TGCGCCAGCAGCTTGGTCTTTGACAATGAGCAGTTCTTC. The encoded protein is CASSLVFDNEQFF.

J is TRBJ1-5 and V is TRBV14, with D unresolved. Germline V lookup: CDR1 SGHDN, CDR2 FVKESK. The CDR3 spans 14 residues. The ends were cut back, 4 bases at V and 4 bases at J, with 11 bases in the middle. The CDR3 DNA sequence: TGTGCCAGCAGCCGGACCGGAGGGAATCAGCCCCAGCATTTT. The encoded protein is CASSRTGGNQPQHF.

This chain uses TRBV6-5 with TRBJ2-2; D remains ambiguous. Trimming shortened V by 5 bases and J by 8 bases, and 9 bases separated the two germline ends. The CDR3 runs to 12 residues. CDR1 is MNHEY, CDR2 SVGAGI, per germline. This chain's CDR3 is CASSVLFGELFF. The DNA of the CDR3 is TGTGCCAGCAGTGTCCTATTTGGGGAGCTGTTTTTT.

V and J are TRBV10-3 and TRBJ1-2; D gene unclear. Germline V CDR1 and CDR2: ENHRY, SYGVKD. The CDR3 totals 14 residues. Trimming took off 0 bases at V and 6 bases at J, with 11 bases between the two ends. DNA for the CDR3: TGTGCCATCAGTGAGTCGAGCGGGAGGAATGGCTACACCTTC. Its translation is CAISESSGRNGYTF.

The V and J genes are TRBV7-9 and TRBJ2-7; D remains unclear. Trimming took 2 bases from V and 0 from J, leaving 8 bases between them. Germline assignment: CDR1 SEHNR and CDR2 FQNEAQ (reference sequence). This CDR3 has 14 residues. CDR3 sequence: CASSLPGSSYEQYF. CDR3 bases: TGTGCCAGCAGCTTACCAGGCAGCTCCTACGAGCAGTACTTC.

The chain combines TRBV27 with TRBJ2-4, with 8 bases matching TRBD1. The V gene's germline CDR1 is MNHEY and CDR2 SMNVEV (reference sequence). The CDR3 spans 15 residues. The ends lost 3 bases at V and 7 bases at J; junction bases unmatched: 8. Written as DNA, the CDR3 is TGTGCCAGCAGTTTTCAGGGGGCTTGGGGGAACATTCAGTACTTC. As protein: CASSFQGAWGNIQYF.

This chain connects TRBV11-1 to TRBJ1-2; 10 nucleotides agree with TRBD1. CDR3 size: 14 residues. Germline values: CDR1 SGHAT, CDR2 FQDESV (reference sequence). Trimming at V came to 0 bases and at J to 7 bases, leaving 2 bases not matched to a gene. The CDR3 protein is CASSLAGTGAGYTF. The CDR3 DNA sequence: TGTGCCAGCAGCTTAGCCGGGACAGGGGCTGGCTACACCTTC.

The chain recombines TRBV27 with TRBJ2-7; 7 nucleotides align to TRBD2. The trim removed 8 bases at V and 2 bases at J, leaving 9 bases unmatched. Germline CDR1 MNHEY, CDR2 SMNVEV (reference sequence). This CDR3 has 14 amino acids. CDR3 protein: CASGLAGATYEQYF. The CDR3 DNA sequence: TGTGCCAGCGGATTAGCGGGTGCAACCTACGAGCAGTACTTC.